This record concerns one T cell receptor beta chain sequence. Its specificity is not known. The sort gate was single viable CD3+CD4+CD8-CD45RO+ cells for memory CD4+ T cells. Germline V CDR1 and CDR2: SGHRS, YFSETQ. Trimming removed 0 bases at V and 8 bases at J, with 17 bases between. This CDR3 has 15 residues. The data were obtained in a study of memory CD4+ T cells and cytomegalovirus serostatus. Study-level points and caveats: CD4+ memory repertoires contained about two fifths of the 164 reported CMV TCRbeta sequences.

Repertoires were generated with immunoSEQ multiplex PCR, while TCRdb's copy carries only in-frame clones and drops some. The sample has tens of thousands of clones; around 80% are singletons. The clonotype was recovered from an adult in good health and CMV-seronegative. Sequencing used memory CD4+ T cells from blood. The chain links TRBV5-1 to TRBJ1-2, with a weak D call TRBD1 (5 bases). CDR3 nucleotide sequence: TGCGCCAGCAGCTTGGCCGGACACTCCCCCTCCGGCTACACCTTC. It codes for CASSLAGHSPSGYTF.